The T cell receptor beta chain under discussion was sequenced for a study of identical twins. Study-level results: Fewer insertions characterized abundant cord blood beta clonotypes, whereas memory repertoires showed none.

Trimming pared 6 bases from V and 7 bases from J, leaving 22 bases between. Germline CDR1 LGHDT, CDR2 YNNKEL (reference sequence). This CDR3 has 17 residues. There are many counts of this clonotype. Its antigen is still unknown. TCRdb re-called the 5' RACE reads through MiXCR, storing one row per CDR3 protein. Of 400,000 to 550,000 distinct CDR3 sequences in the sample, 24% were seen once. This same sample was also part of a study on T cells expressing NK-cell markers.

This receptor was taken from a woman in her late teens or twenties in good health. What was sequenced was CD4+ T cells sorted from blood. This chain uses TRBV3-1 with TRBJ1-6, with D possibly TRBD1 on 5 matching bases. Here the CDR3 DNA reads TGTGCCAGCAGATCAACACTTCCTCTATCAGGGAATTCACCCCTCCACTTT. It yields the protein CASRSTLPLSGNSPLHF.